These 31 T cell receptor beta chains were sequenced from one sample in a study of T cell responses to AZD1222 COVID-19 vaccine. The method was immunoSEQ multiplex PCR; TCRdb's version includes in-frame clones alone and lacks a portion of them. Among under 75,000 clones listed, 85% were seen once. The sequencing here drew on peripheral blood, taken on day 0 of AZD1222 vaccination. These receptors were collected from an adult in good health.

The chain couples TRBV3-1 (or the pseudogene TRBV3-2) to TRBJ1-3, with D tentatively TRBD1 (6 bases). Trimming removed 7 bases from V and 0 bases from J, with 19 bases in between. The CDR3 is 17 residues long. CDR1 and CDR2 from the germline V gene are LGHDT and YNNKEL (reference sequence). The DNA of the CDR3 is TGTGCCAGCACCGAGGCAGGGGTTCCGCTCTCTGGAAACACCATATATTTT. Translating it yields CASTEAGVPLSGNTIYF.

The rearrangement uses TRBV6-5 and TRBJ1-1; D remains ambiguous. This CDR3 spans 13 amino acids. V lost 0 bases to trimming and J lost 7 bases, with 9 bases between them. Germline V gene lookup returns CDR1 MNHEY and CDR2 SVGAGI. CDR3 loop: CASSYSRRDEAFF. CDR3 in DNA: TGTGCCAGCAGTTACTCGCGAAGGGATGAAGCTTTCTTT.

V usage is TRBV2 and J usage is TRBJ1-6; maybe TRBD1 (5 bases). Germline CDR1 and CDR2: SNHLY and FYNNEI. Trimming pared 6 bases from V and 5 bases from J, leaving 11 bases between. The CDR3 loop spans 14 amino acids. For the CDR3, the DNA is TGTGCCAGCAGCCAGGGTGCCGATAATTCACCCCTCCACTTT. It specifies CASSQGADNSPLHF.

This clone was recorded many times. The CDR3 sequence: CSASGGRGHPQYF. In DNA form, the CDR3 reads TGCAGTGCTAGTGGGGGCAGGGGCCACCCCCAGTACTTC. The chain employs TRBV20-1 and TRBJ2-7, with D perhaps TRBD1 (6 bases). The CDR3 length is 13 residues. Between the trimmed V and J ends, which lost 3 bases and 10 bases, there was a span of 19 bases. Germline-derived CDR1 and CDR2 are DFQATT and SNEGSKA (reference sequence).

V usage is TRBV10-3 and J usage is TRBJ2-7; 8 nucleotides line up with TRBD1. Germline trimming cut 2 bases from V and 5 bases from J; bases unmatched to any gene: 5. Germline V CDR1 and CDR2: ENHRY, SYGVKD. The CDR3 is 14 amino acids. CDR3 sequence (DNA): TGTGCCATCAGTGAGGCGACAGGGGTGCACGAGCAGTACTTC. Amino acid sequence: CAISEATGVHEQYF.

CDR3 coding DNA: TGTGCCAGCAGCCCAGACCTTAATCAGCCCCAGCATTTT. Amino acid sequence: CASSPDLNQPQHF. The chain joins TRBV27 to TRBJ1-5; D is unclear. Germline V gives CDR1 MNHEY, CDR2 SMNVEV (reference sequence). The V end lost 6 bases, the J end lost 4 bases, and 10 bases lay between the germline ends. CDR3 length: 13 residues.

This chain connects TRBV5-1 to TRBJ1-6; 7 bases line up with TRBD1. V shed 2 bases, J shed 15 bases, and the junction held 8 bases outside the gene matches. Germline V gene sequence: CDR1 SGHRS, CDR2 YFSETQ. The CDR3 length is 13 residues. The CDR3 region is CASSFGTAHYLHF. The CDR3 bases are TGCGCCAGCAGCTTCGGGACAGCCCATTACCTCCACTTT.

CDR3 region: CASSLETGVDQPQHF. CDR3 DNA sequence: TGTGCCAGCAGCTTAGAGACAGGGGTCGATCAGCCCCAGCATTTT. The chain has TRBV7-8 and TRBJ1-5; 8 bases align to TRBD1. V dropped 1 base and J dropped 5; count of bases not matched to a gene: 4. Germline loops: CDR1 SGHVS, CDR2 FQNEAQ. The CDR3 contains 15 residues.

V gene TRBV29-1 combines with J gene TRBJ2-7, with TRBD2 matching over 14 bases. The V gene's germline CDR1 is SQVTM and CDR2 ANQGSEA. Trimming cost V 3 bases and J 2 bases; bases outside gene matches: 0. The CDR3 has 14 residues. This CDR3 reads CSVETSGGAYEQYF. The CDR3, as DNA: TGCAGCGTTGAGACTAGCGGGGGGGCCTACGAGCAGTACTTC.

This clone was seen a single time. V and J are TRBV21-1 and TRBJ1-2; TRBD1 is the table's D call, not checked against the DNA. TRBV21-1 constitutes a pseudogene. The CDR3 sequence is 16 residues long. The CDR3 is CASSSRHLAGSYGYTF. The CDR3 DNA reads TGTGCCAGCAGCTCTAGACATCTGGCAGGGTCCTATGGCTACACCTTC.

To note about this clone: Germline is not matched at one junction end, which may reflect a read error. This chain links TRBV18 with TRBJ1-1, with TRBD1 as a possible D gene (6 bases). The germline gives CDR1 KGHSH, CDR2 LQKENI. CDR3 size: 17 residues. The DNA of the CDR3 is TGTGCCAGCTCACCCCTTGGACAGCCCTCAGTGAATACTGAAGCTTTCTTT. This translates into CASSPLGQPSVNTEAFF.

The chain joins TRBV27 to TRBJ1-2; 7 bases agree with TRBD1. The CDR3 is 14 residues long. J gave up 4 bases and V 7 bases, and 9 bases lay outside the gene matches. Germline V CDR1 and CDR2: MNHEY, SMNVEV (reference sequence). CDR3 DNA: TGTGCCAGCACGGCCGGGGACAGTGCCTATGGCTACACCTTC. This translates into CASTAGDSAYGYTF.

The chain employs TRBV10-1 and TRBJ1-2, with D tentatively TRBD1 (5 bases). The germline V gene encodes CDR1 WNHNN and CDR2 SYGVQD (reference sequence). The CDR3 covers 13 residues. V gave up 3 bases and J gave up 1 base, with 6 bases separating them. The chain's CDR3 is CASSEGVNYGYTF. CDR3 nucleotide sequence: TGCGCCAGCAGTGAAGGGGTTAACTATGGCTACACCTTC.

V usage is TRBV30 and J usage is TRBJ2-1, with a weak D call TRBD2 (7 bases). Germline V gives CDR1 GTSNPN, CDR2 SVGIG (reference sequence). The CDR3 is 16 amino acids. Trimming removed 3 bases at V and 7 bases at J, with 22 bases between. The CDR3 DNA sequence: TGTGCCTGGAGCCAAATGGGGGGGCGCGGATTGAATGAGCAGTTCTTC. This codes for CAWSQMGGRGLNEQFF.

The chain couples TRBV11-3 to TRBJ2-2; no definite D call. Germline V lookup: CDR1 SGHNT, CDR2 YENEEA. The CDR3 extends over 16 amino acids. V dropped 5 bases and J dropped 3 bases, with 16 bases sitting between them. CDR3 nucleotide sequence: TGTGCCAGCAGCAAAGGAGTCTCCAGTCACACCGGGGAGCTGTTTTTT. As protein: CASSKGVSSHTGELFF.

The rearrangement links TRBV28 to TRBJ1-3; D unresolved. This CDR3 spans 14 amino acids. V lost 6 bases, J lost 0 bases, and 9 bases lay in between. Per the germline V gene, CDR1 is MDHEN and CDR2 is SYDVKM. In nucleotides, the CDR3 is TGTGCCAGCAGCCTGAAACTCTCTGGAAACACCATATATTTT. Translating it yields CASSLKLSGNTIYF.

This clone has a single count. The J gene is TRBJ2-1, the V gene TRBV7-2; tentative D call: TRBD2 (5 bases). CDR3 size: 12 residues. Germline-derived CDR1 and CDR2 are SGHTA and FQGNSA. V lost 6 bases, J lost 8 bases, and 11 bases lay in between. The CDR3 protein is CASRGRRDEQFF. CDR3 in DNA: TGTGCCAGCAGAGGGAGAAGGGATGAGCAGTTCTTC.

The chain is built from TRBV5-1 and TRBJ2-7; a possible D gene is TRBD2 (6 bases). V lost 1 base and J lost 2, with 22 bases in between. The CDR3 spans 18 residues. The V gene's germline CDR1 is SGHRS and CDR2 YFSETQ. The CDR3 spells CASSLFGGTGLYAYEQYF. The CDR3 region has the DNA TGCGCCAGCAGCTTGTTCGGCGGGACGGGCCTATACGCCTACGAGCAGTACTTC.

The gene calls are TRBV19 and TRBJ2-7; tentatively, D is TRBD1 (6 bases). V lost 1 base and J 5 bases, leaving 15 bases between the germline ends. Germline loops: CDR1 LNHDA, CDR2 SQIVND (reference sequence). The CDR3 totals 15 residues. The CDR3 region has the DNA TGTGCCAGTAGTATAGGGCCAGGGGAGATGAACGAGCAGTACTTC. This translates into CASSIGPGEMNEQYF.

The chain's CDR3 is CASSELKGAVGETQYF. CDR3 DNA: TGTGCCAGCAGTGAATTGAAAGGGGCAGTAGGAGAGACCCAGTACTTC. V is TRBV25-1 and J is TRBJ2-5; D is perhaps TRBD1 (5 bases). The CDR3 consists of 16 residues. Germline CDR1 reads MGHDK; CDR2 reads SYGVNS. Trimming left V 1 base short and J 4 bases short, with 16 bases between.

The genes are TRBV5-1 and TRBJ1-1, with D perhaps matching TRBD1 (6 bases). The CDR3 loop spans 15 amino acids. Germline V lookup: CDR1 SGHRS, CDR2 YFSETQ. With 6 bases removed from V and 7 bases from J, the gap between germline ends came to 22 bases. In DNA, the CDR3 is TGCGCCAGCAACAGACAGGCGACTGGTAGTGGTGAAGCTTTCTTT. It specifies CASNRQATGSGEAFF.

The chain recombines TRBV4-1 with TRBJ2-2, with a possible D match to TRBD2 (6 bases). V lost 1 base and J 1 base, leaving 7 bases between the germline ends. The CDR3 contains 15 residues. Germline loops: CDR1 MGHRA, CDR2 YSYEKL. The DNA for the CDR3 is TGCGCCAGCAGCCAAGGGGGAGGGAACACCGGGGAGCTGTTTTTT. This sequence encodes CASSQGGGNTGELFF.

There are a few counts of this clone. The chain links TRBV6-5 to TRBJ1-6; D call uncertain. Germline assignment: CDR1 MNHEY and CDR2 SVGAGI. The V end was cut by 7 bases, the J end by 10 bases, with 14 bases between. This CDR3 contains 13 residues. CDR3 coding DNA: TGTGCCAGCAACGACGGGGTTCGGTCACCCCTCCACTTT. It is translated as CASNDGVRSPLHF.

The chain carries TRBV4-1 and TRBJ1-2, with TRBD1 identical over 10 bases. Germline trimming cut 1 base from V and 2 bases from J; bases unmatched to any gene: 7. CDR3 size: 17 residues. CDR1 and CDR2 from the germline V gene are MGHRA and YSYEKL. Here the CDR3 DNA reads TGCGCCAGCAGCCAAGGCCGGGACAGGGGTTACAACTATGGCTACACCTTC. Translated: CASSQGRDRGYNYGYTF.

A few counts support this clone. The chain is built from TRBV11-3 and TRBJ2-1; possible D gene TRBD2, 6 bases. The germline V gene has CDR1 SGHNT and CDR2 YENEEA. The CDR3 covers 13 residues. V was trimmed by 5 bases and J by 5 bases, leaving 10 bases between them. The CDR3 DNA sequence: TGTGCCAGCAGCGCGGGACCAAACAATGAGCAGTTCTTC. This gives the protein CASSAGPNNEQFF.

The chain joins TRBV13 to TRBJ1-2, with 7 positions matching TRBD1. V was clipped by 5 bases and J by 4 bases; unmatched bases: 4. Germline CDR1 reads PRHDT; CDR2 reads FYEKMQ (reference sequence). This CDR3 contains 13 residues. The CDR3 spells CASSLTGTYGYTF. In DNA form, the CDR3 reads TGTGCCAGCAGCCTGACAGGGACCTATGGCTACACCTTC.

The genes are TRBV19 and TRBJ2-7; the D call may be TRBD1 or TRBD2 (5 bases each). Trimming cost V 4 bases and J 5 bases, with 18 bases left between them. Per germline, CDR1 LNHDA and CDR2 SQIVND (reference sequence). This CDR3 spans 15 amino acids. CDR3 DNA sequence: TGTGCCAGTAGTAGACTTCCCGGGATAGGGGACGAGCAGTACTTC. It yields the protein CASSRLPGIGDEQYF.

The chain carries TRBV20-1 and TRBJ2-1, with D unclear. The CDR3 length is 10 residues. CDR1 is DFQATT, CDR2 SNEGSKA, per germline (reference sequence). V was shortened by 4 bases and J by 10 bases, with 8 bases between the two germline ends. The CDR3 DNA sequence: TGCAGTGCTATCATAAGGGAGCAGTTCTTC. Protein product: CSAIIREQFF.

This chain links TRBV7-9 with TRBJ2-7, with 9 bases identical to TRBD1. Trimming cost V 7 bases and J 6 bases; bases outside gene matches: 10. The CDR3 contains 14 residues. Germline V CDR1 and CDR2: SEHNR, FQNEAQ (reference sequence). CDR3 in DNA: TGTGCCAGCACCTCGGGGACAGGGTTTGTCGAGCAGTACTTC. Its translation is CASTSGTGFVEQYF.

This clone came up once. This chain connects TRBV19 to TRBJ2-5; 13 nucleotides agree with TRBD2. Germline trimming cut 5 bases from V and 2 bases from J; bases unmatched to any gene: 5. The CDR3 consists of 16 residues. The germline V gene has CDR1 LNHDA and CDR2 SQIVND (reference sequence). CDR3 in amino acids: CASSHTSGRGQETQYF. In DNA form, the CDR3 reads TGTGCCAGTAGTCATACTAGCGGGAGGGGACAAGAGACCCAGTACTTC. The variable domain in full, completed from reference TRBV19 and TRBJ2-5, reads DGGITQSPKYLFRKEGQNVTLSCEQNLNHDAMYWYRQDPGQGLRLIYYSQIVNDFQKGDIAEGYSVSREKKESFPLTVTSAQKNPTAFYLCASSHTSGRGQETQYFGPGTRLLVL.

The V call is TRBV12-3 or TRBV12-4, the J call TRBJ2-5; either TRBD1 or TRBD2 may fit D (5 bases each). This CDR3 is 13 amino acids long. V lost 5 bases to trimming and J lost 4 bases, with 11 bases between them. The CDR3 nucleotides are TGTGCCAGCAGTGCAAGGGACCGAGAGACCCAGTACTTC. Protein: CASSARDRETQYF.